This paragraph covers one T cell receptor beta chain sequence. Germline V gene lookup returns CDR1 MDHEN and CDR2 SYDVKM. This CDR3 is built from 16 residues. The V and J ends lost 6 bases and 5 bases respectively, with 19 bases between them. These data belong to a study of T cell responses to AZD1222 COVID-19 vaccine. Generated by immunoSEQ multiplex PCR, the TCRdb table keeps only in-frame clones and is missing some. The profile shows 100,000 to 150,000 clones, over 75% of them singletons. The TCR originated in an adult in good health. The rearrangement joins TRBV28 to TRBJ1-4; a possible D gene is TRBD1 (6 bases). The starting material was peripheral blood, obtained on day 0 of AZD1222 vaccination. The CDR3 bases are TGTGCCAGCAGCTATGACAAGGACAGTCTGAATGAAAAACTGTTTTTT. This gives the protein CASSYDKDSLNEKLFF. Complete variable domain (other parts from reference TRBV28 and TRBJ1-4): DVKVTQSSRYLVKRTGEKVFLECVQDMDHENMFWYRQDPGLGLRLIYFSYDVKMKEKGDIPEGYSVSREKKERFSLILESASTNQTSMYLCASSYDKDSLNEKLFFGSGTQLSVL.